These T cell receptor beta chains were read from a single sample in a study of control samples from healthy donors and cancer patients. Some clones are missing from TCRdb's copy, which holds only in-frame ones; the method was immunoSEQ multiplex PCR. The sample contains 55,000 to 90,000 clones, approximately 80% of which appear only once. The material sequenced was blood. Receptors originate from a man in his fifties in good health. The CDR3 runs from the conserved cysteine through the conserved F or W. The order of the fields is J gene, V gene, clone size, D gene, CDR3 protein, CDR3 DNA. A D gene is named only where the DNA matches it firmly. Some rows mark clone size as missing; the rest say once, few, many or name a class of expanded clone.

TRBJ2-6,TRBV5-6,.,.,CASSLGASREFSGANVLTF,TGTGCCAGCAGCTTGGGGGCATCCAGGGAGTTCTCTGGGGCCAACGTCCTGACTTTC
TRBJ1-4,TRBV9,.,TRBD1,CASSATGGGQRINEKLFF,TGTGCCAGCAGCGCTACGGGCGGGGGACAGAGAATTAATGAAAAACTGTTTTTT
TRBJ2-3,TRBV5-1,few,.,CASSLTSGSADTQYF,TGCGCCAGCAGCTTGACATCGGGGAGCGCTGATACGCAGTATTTT
TRBJ1-1,TRBV5-5,once,.,CASSPPVLGNTEAFF,TGTGCCAGCAGCCCGCCTGTTCTGGGGAACACTGAAGCTTTCTTT
TRBJ1-1,TRBV9,.,.,CASSVLSGTEAFF,TGTGCCAGCAGCGTTCTTAGTGGCACTGAAGCTTTCTTT
TRBJ2-5,TRBV19,.,.,CASSISTKETQYF,TGTGCCAGTAGTATTTCAACAAAAGAGACCCAGTACTTC
TRBJ1-1,TRBV5-6,.,.,CASSLITGHEAFF,TGTGCCAGCAGCTTGATAACAGGCCATGAAGCTTTCTTT
TRBJ1-2,TRBV29-1,.,.,CSPVDGQSHTF,TGCAGCCCCGTTGATGGGCAGTCGCACACCTTC
TRBJ2-1,TRBV2,.,TRBD2,CASKKGLAANNEQFF,TGTGCCAGCAAGAAGGGACTAGCGGCTAACAATGAGCAGTTCTTC
TRBJ1-1,TRBV5-6,.,TRBD1,CASSYPRDRGGRDTEAFF,TGTGCCAGCAGCTACCCCCGGGACAGGGGCGGGAGGGACACTGAAGCTTTCTTT
TRBJ1-1,TRBV18,.,TRBD1,CASSPTWTGMNTEAFF,TGTGCCAGCTCACCTACCTGGACAGGAATGAACACTGAAGCTTTCTTT
TRBJ1-4,TRBV5-1,.,.,CASSSGLRNEKLFF,TGCGCCAGCAGCTCGGGACTCCGAAATGAAAAACTGTTTTTT
TRBJ2-7,TRBV6-5,.,TRBD2,CASGGPSSYEQYF,TGTGCCTCGGGGGGTCCCTCCTCCTACGAGCAGTACTTC
TRBJ2-2,TRBV7-2,.,.,CASSLLGGGPNTGELFF,TGTGCCAGCAGCTTACTGGGGGGAGGACCCAACACCGGGGAGCTGTTTTTT